The rows below give T cell receptor beta chains drawn from one sample of a study of shared clonotypes between healthy human individuals. Assay: immunoSEQ multiplex PCR; the TCRdb copy retains only in-frame clones and omits some. Of some 490,000 clones in the sample, around 73% were seen once. The source material was PBMCs. These TCRs come from a woman aged 40 to 49 in good health. Some clones in this sample may be carry-over from other donors' samples. Both conserved end residues are part of each CDR3. A D gene is named only where the DNA matches it firmly. Clone size is shown for a subset of rows, as once, few, many or a class of expanded clone.

V	size	J	D	CDR3	DNA
TRBV25-1	.	TRBJ1-5	.	CASSRSGGNQPQHF	TGTGCCAGCAGTCGGTCCGGCGGCAATCAGCCCCAGCATTTT
TRBV27	few	TRBJ1-1	.	CASSLSGTSMNTEAFF	TGTGCCAGCAGTTTATCCGGGACAAGCATGAACACTGAAGCTTTCTTT
TRBV27	.	TRBJ2-7	.	CASSLGAEVSYEQYF	TGTGCCAGCAGTTTAGGGGCCGAGGTATCCTACGAGCAGTACTTC
TRBV29-1	.	TRBJ2-1	.	CSVDRGYEQFF	TGCAGCGTGGATAGGGGGTATGAGCAGTTCTTC
TRBV30	.	TRBJ1-1	TRBD1	CAWRPRTGGDTEAFF	TGTGCCTGGAGACCCCGGACAGGGGGGGACACTGAAGCTTTCTTT
TRBV2	.	TRBJ2-5	TRBD2	CASTGGNQETQYF	TGTGCCAGCACCGGGGGGAACCAAGAGACCCAGTACTTC
TRBV25-1	.	TRBJ2-5	TRBD2	CASSEPRGSEETQYF	TGTGCCAGCAGTGAGCCGCGCGGGAGTGAGGAGACCCAGTACTTC
TRBV5-4	.	TRBJ2-1	.	CASSLGLTIEQFF	TGTGCCAGCAGCTTGGGACTGACGATCGAGCAGTTCTTC
TRBV7-9	.	TRBJ2-5	TRBD1	CASSSRQGARETQYF	TGTGCCAGCAGCTCCCGACAGGGGGCGCGGGAGACCCAGTACTTC
TRBV7-8	.	TRBJ2-7	.	CASSSPQGYEQYF	TGTGCCAGCAGCTCCCCCCAGGGCTACGAGCAGTACTTC
TRBV11-2	once	TRBJ2-1	TRBD2	CASSSLAGNDNEQFF	TGTGCCAGCAGCTCACTAGCGGGGAATGACAATGAGCAGTTCTTC
TRBV12-5	once	TRBJ1-4	.	CASGFEGPTNEKLFF	TGTGCTAGTGGTTTTGAGGGGCCGACTAATGAAAAACTGTTTTTT
TRBV11-3	.	TRBJ2-5	.	CASSLDSGQETQYF	TGTGCCAGCAGCTTAGACTCAGGGCAAGAGACCCAGTACTTC
TRBV7-2	.	TRBJ2-1	.	CASSLVGGRSSYNEQFF	TGTGCCAGCAGCTTAGTTGGGGGGCGGAGCTCCTACAATGAGCAGTTCTTC
TRBV7-2	.	TRBJ1-4	.	CASSLGQGRGKLFF	TGTGCCAGCAGCTTAGGGCAGGGGAGAGGAAAACTGTTTTTT
TRBV30	.	TRBJ2-5	TRBD2	CALGRGGETQYF	TGTGCCTTGGGGCGGGGGGGGGAGACCCAGTACTTC
TRBV5-1	.	TRBJ2-1	TRBD2	CASSSGLAGAYNEQFF	TGCGCCAGCAGCTCAGGACTAGCGGGAGCCTACAATGAGCAGTTCTTC
TRBV7-2	.	TRBJ2-7	.	CASSLDRGVGEQYF	TGTGCCAGCAGCTTAGATCGAGGGGTTGGCGAGCAGTACTTC
TRBV5-1	few	TRBJ1-3	.	CASSPSGGTAGNTIYF	TGCGCCAGCAGCCCTTCTGGGGGAACGGCTGGAAACACCATATATTTT
TRBV5-1	.	TRBJ2-3	.	CASGTTADTQYF	TGCGCCAGCGGAACCACGGCAGATACGCAGTATTTT
TRBV7-9	once	TRBJ1-5	.	CASSLAGAGNQPQHF	TGTGCCAGCAGCTTAGCGGGGGCGGGCAATCAGCCCCAGCATTTT
TRBV14	.	TRBJ2-3	.	CASSQVGTDTQYF	TGTGCCAGCAGCCAAGTAGGCACAGATACGCAGTATTTT
TRBV5-5	.	TRBJ2-3	.	CASSSASTDTQYF	TGTGCCAGCAGCTCAGCTAGCACAGATACGCAGTATTTT
TRBV6-6	.	TRBJ1-2	TRBD1	CASSSGQGARSYTF	TGTGCCAGCAGCTCGGGACAGGGGGCGAGGAGCTACACCTTC
TRBV18	.	TRBJ1-1	.	CASSPKITMQGGTEAFF	TGTGCCAGCTCACCCAAAATCACCATGCAGGGAGGCACTGAAGCTTTCTTT
TRBV11-2	.	TRBJ1-2	TRBD1	CASSVDRGANYGYTF	TGTGCCAGCAGCGTAGACAGGGGGGCTAACTATGGCTACACCTTC
TRBV28	few	TRBJ2-4	TRBD1	CASSSSGTGKNIQYF	TGTGCCAGCAGTTCCTCCGGGACAGGGAAAAACATTCAGTACTTC
TRBV4-1	once	TRBJ2-1	TRBD2	CASSHQGLAGNEQFF	TGCGCCAGCAGCCATCAGGGACTAGCGGGCAATGAGCAGTTCTTC
TRBV6-5	.	TRBJ2-7	TRBD2	CASSSITSGRAEQYF	TGTGCCAGCAGTTCGATTACTAGCGGGAGGGCCGAGCAGTACTTC
TRBV6-5	.	TRBJ1-6	.	CASSYLPTAYNSPLHF	TGTGCCAGCAGTTACCTACCTACAGCCTATAATTCACCCCTCCACTTT
TRBV30	.	TRBJ1-4	TRBD1	CAWTGQGYEKLFF	TGTGCCTGGACGGGACAGGGGTATGAAAAACTGTTTTTT
TRBV6-4	.	TRBJ2-1	TRBD1	CASSDSTGGYNEQFF	TGTGCCAGCAGTGACTCGACAGGGGGATACAATGAGCAGTTCTTC
TRBV4-1	.	TRBJ2-5	TRBD2	CASSQVLAGGETQYF	TGCGCCAGCAGCCAAGTGTTAGCGGGAGGTGAGACCCAGTACTTC
TRBV30	.	TRBJ2-5	.	CAWSVKGKETQYF	TGTGCCTGGAGTGTAAAAGGAAAAGAGACCCAGTACTTC
TRBV28	.	TRBJ2-7	.	CASSLGGFPYEQYF	TGTGCCAGCAGTCTGGGGGGCTTCCCCTACGAGCAGTACTTC
TRBV27	.	TRBJ2-1	.	CASSFRGSYNEQFF	TGTGCCAGCAGTTTTCGAGGGTCCTACAATGAGCAGTTCTTC
TRBV30	.	TRBJ2-7	.	CAWRDIRRTYEQYF	TGTGCCTGGAGGGACATTCGACGCACCTACGAGCAGTACTTC
TRBV6-5	.	TRBJ2-7	TRBD1	CASSYSDRAHYEQYF	TGTGCCAGCAGTTACTCGGACAGGGCCCACTACGAGCAGTACTTC
TRBV6-1	.	TRBJ1-5	TRBD1	CASRSTGVGNQPQHF	TGTGCCAGCAGGTCTACAGGGGTGGGCAATCAGCCCCAGCATTTT
TRBV18	once	TRBJ2-5	.	CASSPGQQETQYF	TGTGCCAGCTCACCGGGACAACAAGAGACCCAGTACTTC
TRBV7-2	.	TRBJ2-5	.	CASSPELQETQYF	TGTGCCAGCAGCCCTGAGCTGCAAGAGACCCAGTACTTC
TRBV30	.	TRBJ1-2	.	CACTHDSGYGYTF	TGTGCCTGCACACACGACTCCGGCTATGGCTACACCTTC
TRBV28	.	TRBJ2-5	.	CASSLLSGEETQYF	TGTGCCAGCAGTTTACTGTCGGGAGAGGAGACCCAGTACTTC
TRBV5-6	many	TRBJ1-5	.	CASSLQYSNQPQHF	TGTGCCAGCAGCTTACAGTATAGCAATCAGCCCCAGCATTTT
TRBV28	.	TRBJ2-7	TRBD2	CASSTGLAYHEQYF	TGTGCCAGCAGTACCGGACTAGCGTACCACGAGCAGTACTTC
TRBV7-2	.	TRBJ2-3	TRBD2	CASSSLAGVADTQYF	TGTGCCAGCAGCTCCTTAGCGGGAGTTGCAGATACGCAGTATTTT
TRBV4-1	.	TRBJ2-3	.	CASSQRLDTDTQYF	TGCGCCAGCAGCCAACGACTGGATACAGATACGCAGTATTTT
TRBV19	.	TRBJ1-2	TRBD1	CASSTPGQRASYGYTF	TGTGCCAGTAGTACGCCGGGACAGCGCGCCTCCTATGGCTACACCTTC
TRBV28	once	TRBJ1-2	.	CASSFGVGYGYTF	TGTGCCAGCAGTTTCGGGGTGGGCTATGGCTACACCTTC